This TCR beta chain stems from a study of cytomegalovirus exposure and HLA in healthy donors. PCR amplification relied on 60 Vbeta primers (plus 13 Jbeta primers). Sequencing used immunoSEQ multiplex PCR; TCRdb keeps in-frame clones, though not all of them. The sample holds roughly 100,000 clones; under 80% are singletons and the top ten take about 9.3%. Despite likely unrecorded immune exposures, the donors were nominally healthy at the time of sampling. In germline, CDR1 is SNHLY, CDR2 FYNNEI. The CDR3 is 15 amino acids. In this sample, this clone turned up a few times. The chain uses TRBV2 and TRBJ1-5; D remains ambiguous. The sample was PBMCs. The TCR originated in a woman between 18 and 29 years old in good health and CMV-seropositive. The CDR3 sequence: CASQEQSLGNQPQHF. The CDR3 DNA reads TGTGCGAGCCAGGAACAGTCGCTGGGCAATCAGCCCCAGCATTTT.